Shown below are 6 T cell receptor beta chains from a single sample sequenced in a study of T-cell memory formation after mild COVID-19. TCRdb independently ran MiXCR on the 5' RACE reads; one entry per CDR3 protein. The profile shows 250,000 to 300,000 distinct CDR3 sequences, 15% to 20% of them singletons. Material: PBMCs or a T cell subset sorted from them (not recorded which). Source of these receptors: a man younger than 35 who had mild COVID-19 (a few samples of this study predate the infection). Cell type and time point are not known.

This clonotype was seen more than once but under ten times. In DNA form, the CDR3 reads TGTGCCAGCAGTGAAACTAGCGGGGGAGATACGCAGTATTTT. It yields the protein CASSETSGGDTQYF. The chain joins TRBV25-1 to TRBJ2-3; 11 nucleotides line up with TRBD2. With V trimmed by 2 bases and J by 5 bases, 0 bases remained unmatched. The germline CDR1 and CDR2 sequences are MGHDK and SYGVNS. This CDR3 has 14 residues.

The rearrangement links TRBV28 to TRBJ2-4; 7 bases align to TRBD2. The CDR3 is made up of 14 amino acids. The V gene end was trimmed by 6 bases and the J gene end by 5 bases; junction bases not matched to a gene: 7. Looked up from germline, CDR1 is MDHEN and CDR2 is SYDVKM. CDR3 in DNA: TGTGCCAGCAGCCACCCGGCGGGGGAAAACATTCAGTACTTC. This codes for CASSHPAGENIQYF.

The V call is TRBV27, the J call TRBJ1-1; D is perhaps TRBD1 (5 bases). V lost 5 bases to trimming and J lost 6 bases, with 13 bases between them. CDR1 is MNHEY and CDR2 is SMNVEV in the germline V gene (reference sequence). The CDR3 sequence is 13 residues long. CDR3 DNA sequence: TGTGCCAGCAGTACCGTGATAGGGGCTGAAGCTTTCTTT. Translated, it gives CASSTVIGAEAFF.

CDR3 in DNA: TGCAGTGCTAGGGACGGGTATAATTCACCCCTCCACTTT. Its protein is CSARDGYNSPLHF. This chain uses TRBV20-1 with TRBJ1-6; D is unclear. Germline V CDR1 and CDR2: DFQATT, SNEGSKA (reference sequence). The germline V and J ends were trimmed by 3 bases and 4 bases, with 7 bases remaining between them. CDR3 size: 13 residues.

This clonotype was found a few times. This rearrangement joins TRBV6-6 to TRBJ1-4; TRBD1 matches 7 bases. The CDR3 length is 18 residues. CDR1 is MNHNY, CDR2 SVGAGI, per germline (reference sequence). Trimming took 3 bases from V and 3 from J; bases not matched to a gene: 13. The CDR3 reads CASSYGRGAGGANEKLFF. DNA for the CDR3: TGTGCCAGCAGTTATGGCAGGGGGGCCGGGGGTGCTAATGAAAAACTGTTTTTT.

This clonotype was detected only a few times. The V and J genes are TRBV20-1 and TRBJ2-7; D might be TRBD1 or TRBD2, each matching 6 bases. This CDR3 comprises 15 residues. The ends were cut back, 3 bases at V and 6 bases at J, with 21 bases in the middle. Germline loops: CDR1 DFQATT, CDR2 SNEGSKA (reference sequence). The chain's CDR3 is CSASGGEGILFEQYV. The CDR3 nucleotides are TGCAGTGCTAGCGGGGGCGAGGGTATCCTCTTCGAGCAGTACGTC.